The 31 T cell receptor beta chains reported below all come from one sample, sequenced in a study of blood T cell repertoires in COVID-19. Libraries were prepared by immunoSEQ multiplex PCR; TCRdb keeps only in-frame clonotypes and omits some of them. This table holds about 250,000 clones, about 86% found once. The material sequenced was peripheral blood. These receptors all come from a man over 45 with active or convalescent COVID-19.

This chain links TRBV6-2 or TRBV6-3 with TRBJ2-5; 7 bases line up with TRBD2. The germline V gene encodes CDR1 MNHEY and CDR2 SVGEGT. This CDR3 has 14 residues. Trimming took 6 bases from V and 3 from J; bases not matched to a gene: 7. CDR3 protein: CASSSGTMKETQYF. The CDR3 DNA is TGTGCCAGCAGCTCCGGGACTATGAAAGAGACCCAGTACTTC.

This clone was seen a handful of times. The CDR3, as DNA: TGTGCCAGCAGCTTGGGACAGGGCGGCCCTAACACCGGGGAGCTGTTTTTT. It yields the protein CASSLGQGGPNTGELFF. V usage is TRBV7-3 and J usage is TRBJ2-2, with 9 bases that match TRBD1. From germline, CDR1 is SGHTA and CDR2 FQGTGA. V lost 3 bases to trimming and J lost 2 bases; unmatched junction nucleotides: 7. The CDR3 covers 17 residues.

The J gene is TRBJ2-1, the V gene TRBV9; a possible D gene is TRBD1 (5 bases). V gave up 0 bases and J gave up 7 bases, with 11 bases separating them. CDR3 length: 14 residues. Germline V gene sequence: CDR1 SGDLS, CDR2 YYNGEE. The CDR3 protein is CASSVAGFENEQFF. The DNA of the CDR3 is TGTGCCAGCAGCGTAGCAGGGTTTGAGAATGAGCAGTTCTTC.

The V gene is TRBV7-2, the J gene TRBJ2-7, with TRBD1 matching over 7 bases. CDR1 SGHTA and CDR2 FQGNSA come from the germline V gene. After removal of 8 bases from V and 3 bases from J, the junction contained 10 bases not matched to a gene. CDR3 length: 14 residues. CDR3 region: CASALGQTLYEQYF. In DNA form, the CDR3 reads TGTGCCAGCGCCCTGGGACAGACCCTCTACGAGCAGTACTTC.

There are a few counts of this clone. The rearrangement links TRBV19 to TRBJ2-1; 7 bases are a match to TRBD2. This CDR3 comprises 16 residues. V shed 5 bases and J 3 bases; nucleotides not matched to a gene: 10. Per the germline V gene, CDR1 is LNHDA and CDR2 is SQIVND (reference sequence). Written as DNA, the CDR3 is TGTGCCAGTAGTGCCCTTTTGGAGCGGGGCTACAATGAGCAGTTCTTC. The encoded protein is CASSALLERGYNEQFF.

The V and J genes are TRBV5-1 and TRBJ2-2; tentative D call: TRBD1 (6 bases). The V end lost 3 bases, the J end lost 2 bases, and 8 bases lay between the germline ends. Germline V gene data show CDR1 as SGHRS and CDR2 as YFSETQ. The CDR3 totals 14 residues. The CDR3 region is CASSSGQNTGELFF. As DNA, the CDR3 is TGCGCCAGCAGCTCGGGACAAAACACCGGGGAGCTGTTTTTT.

In the case of this clone: This sample also contains other DNA sequences that code for the same CDR3. The V call is TRBV18, the J call TRBJ2-5; D gene uncertain. From germline, CDR1 is KGHSH and CDR2 LQKENI. The CDR3 is made up of 12 amino acids. V was clipped by 2 bases and J by 5 bases, with 6 bases between them. CDR3 region: CASSPNQETQYF. The CDR3 nucleotides read TGTGCCAGCTCACCAAATCAGGAGACCCAGTACTTC.

The sample holds a few counts of this clone. The chain is built from TRBV7-8 and TRBJ1-6; D is unresolved. There are 16 residues in the CDR3. V was cut by 1 base and J by 2 bases, with 9 bases left in between. The germline gives CDR1 SGHVS, CDR2 FQNEAQ. CDR3 bases: TGTGCCAGCAGCTTAGAGAGGATGCCCTATAATTCACCCCTCCACTTT. Residues: CASSLERMPYNSPLHF. The whole variable domain, remainder taken from reference TRBV7-8 and TRBJ1-6, is GAGVSQSPRYKVAKRGQDVALRCDPISGHVSLFWYQQALGQGPEFLTYFQNEAQLDKSGLPSDRFFAERPEGSVSTLKIQRTQQEDSAVYLCASSLERMPYNSPLHFGNGTRLTVT.

V and J are TRBV30 and TRBJ1-2; D uncertain. CDR1 is GTSNPN and CDR2 is SVGIG in the germline V gene (reference sequence). Trimming stripped 0 bases from V and 5 bases from J, with 7 bases between. The CDR3 runs 12 residues. This chain's CDR3 is CAWSVHGYGYTF. In DNA, the CDR3 is TGTGCCTGGAGTGTACACGGGTATGGCTACACCTTC.

This clone has just a few counts. The V and J genes are TRBV7-9 and TRBJ1-5, with 12 bases identical to TRBD1. The V and J ends lost 2 bases and 5 bases, in that order; junction bases with no gene match: 13. Germline V CDR1 and CDR2: SEHNR, FQNEAQ (reference sequence). This CDR3 has 19 amino acids. CDR3 protein: CASSLPRDRGLINDQPQHF. For the CDR3, the DNA is TGTGCCAGCAGCTTACCCCGGGACAGGGGGCTGATTAACGATCAGCCCCAGCATTTT.

CDR3 sequence reads: CASRFGVFDSPLHF. The CDR3 DNA is TGTGCCAGCCGATTCGGGGTGTTCGATTCACCCCTCCACTTT. The chain links TRBV5-8 to TRBJ1-6, with D unclear. The CDR3 totals 14 residues. V was pared by 7 bases and J by 8 bases, with 16 bases between. Germline CDR1 is SGHTS and CDR2 is YDEGEE.

The chain joins TRBV18 to TRBJ1-3, with 8 positions matching TRBD1. Looked up from germline, CDR1 is KGHSH and CDR2 is LQKENI. This CDR3 is built from 16 residues. J gave up 5 bases and V 3 bases, and 9 bases lay outside the gene matches. CDR3 nucleotides: TGTGCCAGCTCACCGCAAATTGACAGGGGAAGAAACACCATATATTTT. It translates to CASSPQIDRGRNTIYF.

The chain links TRBV14 to TRBJ2-6; 8 bases align to TRBD1. Germline V gives CDR1 SGHDN, CDR2 FVKESK. CDR3 length: 17 amino acids. The trim removed 4 bases at V and 0 bases at J, leaving 5 bases unmatched. This CDR3 reads CASSPGQGRSGANVLTF. The CDR3 DNA sequence: TGTGCCAGCAGCCCAGGACAGGGACGCTCTGGGGCCAACGTCCTGACTTTC. Full variable domain (rest looked up from reference TRBV14 and TRBJ2-6): EAGVTQFPSHSVIEKGQTVTLRCDPISGHDNLYWYRRVMGKEIKFLLHFVKESKQDESGMPNNRFLAERTGGTYSTLKVQPAELEDSGVYFCASSPGQGRSGANVLTFGAGSRLTVL.

This clone was detected once. The J gene is TRBJ2-7, the V gene TRBV6-5; 9 bases fit TRBD1. V dropped 6 bases and J dropped 0; count of bases not matched to a gene: 6. Germline V lookup: CDR1 MNHEY, CDR2 SVGAGI. The CDR3 is 15 residues long. The CDR3 sequence: CASRVGTGSSYEQYF. As DNA, the CDR3 is TGTGCCAGCAGGGTTGGGACAGGGAGCTCCTACGAGCAGTACTTC.

The V and J genes are TRBV14 and TRBJ1-2; 10 nucleotides line up with TRBD1. Germline CDR1 reads SGHDN; CDR2 reads FVKESK. The CDR3 is made up of 13 amino acids. V lost 4 bases and J lost 11; bases outside the gene matches: 7. This CDR3 is CASSPWTGGFYTF. CDR3 sequence (DNA): TGTGCCAGCAGCCCCTGGACAGGGGGGTTTTACACCTTC.

V gene TRBV29-1 combines with J gene TRBJ2-3, with D possibly matching TRBD1 (6 bases). The CDR3 has 15 residues. CDR1 is SQVTM, CDR2 ANQGSEA, per germline. V was cut by 6 bases and J by 4 bases, with 20 bases left in between. CDR3 sequence: CSVRRSQGIADTQYF. In DNA form, the CDR3 reads TGCAGCGTGCGTCGTAGCCAGGGGATTGCAGATACGCAGTATTTT.

The V gene is TRBV21-1, the J gene TRBJ2-4; TRBD1 is taken as the D call from the table, unchecked against the DNA. TRBV21-1 represents a pseudogene. This CDR3 comprises 20 residues. The CDR3 loop reads CASSKEWGDRVPVAKNIQYF. The CDR3 DNA reads as TGTGCCAGCAGCAAAGAATGGGGGGACAGGGTTCCTGTAGCCAAAAACATTCAGTACTTC.

V and J are TRBV14 and TRBJ1-2; TRBD1 might be the D (6 bases). The CDR3 runs to 13 residues. Germline V gene lookup returns CDR1 SGHDN and CDR2 FVKESK. Trimming stripped 4 bases from V and 2 bases from J, with 8 bases between. The CDR3: CASSPDRNYGYTF. CDR3 coding DNA: TGTGCCAGCAGCCCCGACAGGAACTATGGCTACACCTTC.

V usage is TRBV28 and J usage is TRBJ2-6; tentative D call: TRBD1 (6 bases). V lost 11 bases and J 1 base, leaving 12 bases between the germline ends. Per germline, CDR1 MDHEN and CDR2 SYDVKM. The CDR3 totals 14 residues. The CDR3 region is CASQGQSGANVLTF. CDR3 in DNA: TGTGCCTCACAGGGACAATCTGGGGCCAACGTCCTGACTTTC.

The gene calls are TRBV25-1 and TRBJ1-4; 8 bases match TRBD1. Per the germline V gene, CDR1 is MGHDK and CDR2 is SYGVNS. CDR3 size: 16 residues. After removal of 1 base from V and 5 bases from J, the junction contained 6 bases not matched to a gene. CDR3 sequence: CASSELGQGGNEKLFF. As DNA, the CDR3 is TGTGCCAGCAGTGAATTAGGACAGGGAGGGAATGAAAAACTGTTTTTT.

The chain combines TRBV29-1 with TRBJ2-7; 9 bases map to TRBD1. V dropped 4 bases and J dropped 6; count of bases not matched to a gene: 7. This CDR3 spans 13 amino acids. Looked up from germline, CDR1 is SQVTM and CDR2 is ANQGSEA. The CDR3 here is CSVGGTGNGEQYF. The CDR3 DNA reads as TGCAGCGTTGGCGGGACAGGGAATGGCGAGCAGTACTTC.

CDR3 nucleotide sequence: TGTGCCAGCAGCTTGGACAGGGGGATGGGTGAGCAGTTCTTC. Protein sequence: CASSLDRGMGEQFF. V usage is TRBV7-2 and J usage is TRBJ2-1, with 10 positions matching TRBD1. The CDR3 runs to 14 residues. The V and J ends lost 3 bases and 9 bases, in that order; junction bases with no gene match: 5. Germline lookup yields CDR1 SGHTA and CDR2 FQGNSA.

This clone has a handful of counts. The chain joins TRBV12-5 to TRBJ1-2; the match to TRBD1 covers 7 bases. There are 12 residues in the CDR3. V was clipped by 5 bases and J by 5 bases; unmatched bases: 2. From germline, CDR1 is LGHNT and CDR2 FRNRAP. CDR3 residues: CASGRDSYGYTF. The CDR3 nucleotides read TGTGCTAGTGGTAGGGACAGTTATGGCTACACCTTC.

The chain combines TRBV10-3 with TRBJ2-6; TRBD1 might be the D (6 bases). This CDR3 is built from 15 residues. Trimming pared 5 bases from V and 0 bases from J, leaving 8 bases between. The germline V gene has CDR1 ENHRY and CDR2 SYGVKD. The CDR3 here is CAISSQGSGANVLTF. CDR3 in DNA: TGTGCCATCAGTTCACAGGGCTCTGGGGCCAACGTCCTGACTTTC.

This chain connects TRBV7-2 to TRBJ2-7, with TRBD2 as a possible D gene (7 bases). CDR1 and CDR2 from the germline V gene are SGHTA and FQGNSA. The V gene lost 1 base and the J gene lost 7 bases, with 20 bases spanning the gap. CDR3 size: 16 residues. The CDR3 loop reads CASSLGRGGGLKEQYF. The CDR3, as DNA: TGTGCCAGCAGCTTAGGAAGAGGGGGGGGTTTAAAGGAGCAGTACTTC.

The chain has TRBV29-1 and TRBJ2-5; D possibly corresponds to TRBD1 (6 bases). The CDR3 contains 11 residues. The V end lost 5 bases, the J end lost 3 bases, and 7 bases lay between the germline ends. Germline values: CDR1 SQVTM, CDR2 ANQGSEA. This chain's CDR3 is CSVSGEETQYF. The CDR3 DNA is TGCAGCGTTTCAGGGGAAGAGACCCAGTACTTC.

The chain combines TRBV10-3 with TRBJ1-1; no clear D gene. Germline-derived CDR1 and CDR2 are ENHRY and SYGVKD. There are 15 residues in the CDR3. Trimming cost V 0 bases and J 6 bases, with 14 bases left between them. The CDR3 region has the DNA TGTGCCATCAGTGAGTCGCAGGCTACCCTATCTGAAGCTTTCTTT. It codes for CAISESQATLSEAFF.

CDR3 loop: CASSLGYQRGANNEQFF. The CDR3, as DNA: TGTGCCAGCAGCTTAGGGTACCAGCGGGGGGCAAACAATGAGCAGTTCTTC. The chain combines TRBV7-9 with TRBJ2-1, with 9 bases matching TRBD2. Germline CDR1 is SEHNR and CDR2 is FQNEAQ (reference sequence). The junction had 9 bases not matched to a gene; V was cut back by 1 base and J by 5 bases. CDR3 length: 17 amino acids.

V and J are TRBV11-1 and TRBJ2-5; TRBD1 matches 10 bases. The CDR3 has 15 residues. The V gene's germline CDR1 is SGHAT and CDR2 FQDESV (reference sequence). V shed 3 bases and J 4 bases; nucleotides not matched to a gene: 5. The CDR3 bases are TGTGCCAGCAGCTTCGAAGGGACAGGGGCAGAGACCCAGTACTTC. This encodes CASSFEGTGAETQYF.

CDR3 nucleotides: TGCGCCAGCAGCCAGACAGGGGGCCTAGAGACCCAGTACTTC. It codes for CASSQTGGLETQYF. V usage is TRBV5-1 and J usage is TRBJ2-5; TRBD1 agrees at 10 bases. V dropped 4 bases and J dropped 4; count of bases not matched to a gene: 4. Germline CDR1 is SGHRS and CDR2 is YFSETQ. There are 14 residues in the CDR3.

J is TRBJ2-7 and V is TRBV7-9, with a tentative D call TRBD2 (6 bases). CDR3 length: 14 residues. Germline V lookup: CDR1 SEHNR, CDR2 FQNEAQ (reference sequence). The V and J ends lost 1 base and 1 base respectively, with 8 bases between them. The DNA of the CDR3 is TGTGCCAGCAGCTTAGTTGGGGGGTCCTACGAGCAGTACTTC. Its translation is CASSLVGGSYEQYF.